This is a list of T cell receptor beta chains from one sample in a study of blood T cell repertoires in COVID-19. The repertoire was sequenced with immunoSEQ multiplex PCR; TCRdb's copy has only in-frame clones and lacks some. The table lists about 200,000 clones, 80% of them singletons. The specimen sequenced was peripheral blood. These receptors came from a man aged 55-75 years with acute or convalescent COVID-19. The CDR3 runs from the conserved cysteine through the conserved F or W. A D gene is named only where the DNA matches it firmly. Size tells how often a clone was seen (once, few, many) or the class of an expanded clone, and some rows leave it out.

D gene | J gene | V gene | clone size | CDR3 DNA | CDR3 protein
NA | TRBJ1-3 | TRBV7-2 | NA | TGTGCCAGCAGCTTAGCCCCAACAACAGGGAGAGCAGTGGTCTCCGGAAACACCATATATTTT | CASSLAPTTGRAVVSGNTIYF
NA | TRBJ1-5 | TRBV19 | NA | TGTGCCAGCCATGTTAGGGGCTTCAATCAGCCCCAGCATTTT | CASHVRGFNQPQHF
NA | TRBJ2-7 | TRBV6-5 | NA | TGTGCCAGCATACGAGGGCAGGGGGGACTCTACGAGCAGTACTTC | CASIRGQGGLYEQYF
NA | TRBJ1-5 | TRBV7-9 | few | TGTGCCAGCAGCGCCTCAGGGGGCAATCAGCCCCAGCATTTT | CASSASGGNQPQHF
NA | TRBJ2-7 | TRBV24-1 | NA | TGTGCCACCAGTGATTTACTAGGCTACGAGCAGTACTTC | CATSDLLGYEQYF
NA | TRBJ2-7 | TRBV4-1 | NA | TGCGCCAGCAGCCAAGTGGCCACTAGTTCCCACGAGCAGTACTTC | CASSQVATSSHEQYF
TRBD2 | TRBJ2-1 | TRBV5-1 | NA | TGCGCCAGCAGCTTGAGACTAGCGGGAGTAGGCACCTACAATGAGCAGTTCTTC | CASSLRLAGVGTYNEQFF
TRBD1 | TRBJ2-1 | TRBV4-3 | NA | TGCGCCAGCAGCGGCGGGACAGGGGGATACAATGAGCAGTTCTTC | CASSGGTGGYNEQFF
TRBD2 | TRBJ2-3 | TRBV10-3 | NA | TGTGCCATTAGCCTCGGGGGGGCGACAGATACGCAGTATTTT | CAISLGGATDTQYF
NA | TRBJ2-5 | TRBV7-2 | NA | TGTGCCAGCAGTCGACGGGTCCAAGAGACCCAGTACTTC | CASSRRVQETQYF
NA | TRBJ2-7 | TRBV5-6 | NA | TGTGCCAGCAGTTTCACAGGACCGACAGGCTACGAGCAGTACTTC | CASSFTGPTGYEQYF
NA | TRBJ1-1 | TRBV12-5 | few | TGTGCTAGTGGCCGGGGGGACACTGAAGCTTTCTTT | CASGRGDTEAFF
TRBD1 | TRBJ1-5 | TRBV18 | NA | TGTGCCAGCTCACTGGGACAGGCGCTTAATCAGCCCCAGCATTTT | CASSLGQALNQPQHF
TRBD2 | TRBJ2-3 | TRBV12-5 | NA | TGTGCTAGTGGGAGCGGGGGGGCCATAGATACGCAGTATTTT | CASGSGGAIDTQYF
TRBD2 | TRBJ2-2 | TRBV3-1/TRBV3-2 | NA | TGTGCCAGCAGCCCGAGCGGGGGGGCCGGGACCGGGGAGCTGTTTTTT | CASSPSGGAGTGELFF
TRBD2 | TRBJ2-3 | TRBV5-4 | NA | TGTGCCAGCAGAATTGGGTCTAGCGGGGGGCCTTCGGGAGATACGCAGTATTTT | CASRIGSSGGPSGDTQYF
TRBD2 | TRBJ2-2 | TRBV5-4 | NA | TGTGCCAGCAGCTTGTACCCGCGGGCGGGAGGGGCCGGGGAGCTGTTTTTT | CASSLYPRAGGAGELFF
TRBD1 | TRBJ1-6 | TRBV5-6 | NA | TGTGCCAGCAGCCGCGCCGGACAGGGGGCGAGCTCCTATAATTCACCCCTCCACTTT | CASSRAGQGASSYNSPLHF
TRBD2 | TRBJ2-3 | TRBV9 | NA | TGTGCCAGCAGCGTAGAGAGTAGCGGGGGGGGCAGCACAGATACGCAGTATTTT | CASSVESSGGGSTDTQYF
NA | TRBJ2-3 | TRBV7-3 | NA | TGTGCCAGCAGCTTAAGCAGGGCGACAGATACGCAGTATTTT | CASSLSRATDTQYF
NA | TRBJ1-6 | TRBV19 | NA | TGTGCCAGTAGTTCGTCTAATTCACCCCTCCACTTT | CASSSSNSPLHF
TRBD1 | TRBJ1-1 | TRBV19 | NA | TGTGCCAGTAGCCACAGGGGGCCCACTGAAGCTTTCTTT | CASSHRGPTEAFF
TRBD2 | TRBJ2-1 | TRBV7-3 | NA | TGTGCCAGCACTAGCGGTGTCAGCTCCTACAATGAGCAGTTCTTC | CASTSGVSSYNEQFF
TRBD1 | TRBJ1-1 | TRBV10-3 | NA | TGTGCCATCAGGGAGGACAGGGGAGCCGGTGAAGCTTTCTTT | CAIREDRGAGEAFF
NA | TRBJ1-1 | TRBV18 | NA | TGTGCCAGCTCACTCCCGGGACATTCTGAAGCTTTCTTT | CASSLPGHSEAFF
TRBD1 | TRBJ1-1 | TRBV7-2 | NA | TGTGCCAGCAGTTTTGCGGACAGGGCATCTGAAGCTTTCTTT | CASSFADRASEAFF
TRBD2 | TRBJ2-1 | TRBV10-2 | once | TGCGCCAGCAGTTCCACTAGCGGGAGTGGCGATGAGCAGTTCTTC | CASSSTSGSGDEQFF
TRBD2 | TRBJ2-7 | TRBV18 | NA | TGTGCCAGCTCACCAGGACTAGCGGGAGGACTTGGGAACGAGCAGTACTTC | CASSPGLAGGLGNEQYF
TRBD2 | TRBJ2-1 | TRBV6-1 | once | TGTGCCAGCAGTGAAGGATTAACTTGGACTAGCGGGCGGTACAATGAGCAGTTCTTC | CASSEGLTWTSGRYNEQFF
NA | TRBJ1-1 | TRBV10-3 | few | TGTGCCACCCGGACAGAACCGAACACTGAAGCTTTCTTT | CATRTEPNTEAFF
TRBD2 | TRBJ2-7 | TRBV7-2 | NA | TGTGCCAGCAGCTTAGCGTCTAGCGGGGGAAGTCCCTACGAGCAGTACTTC | CASSLASSGGSPYEQYF
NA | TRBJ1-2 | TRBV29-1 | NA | TGCAGCGTTGAGGGCAGCAGTCTTGTTAGCTATGGCTACACCTTC | CSVEGSSLVSYGYTF
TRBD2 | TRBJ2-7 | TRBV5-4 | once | TGTGCCAGCAGCTTGGCCGCTAGCGGGGGAACCTACGAGCAGTACTTC | CASSLAASGGTYEQYF
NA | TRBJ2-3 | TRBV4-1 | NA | TGCGCCAGCAGCCAAGCGGGCGGGAAGGACTTTAATACGCAGTATTTT | CASSQAGGKDFNTQYF
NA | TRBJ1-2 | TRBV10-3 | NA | TGTGCCATCAGTCCGGGACAACATGGCTACACCTTC | CAISPGQHGYTF
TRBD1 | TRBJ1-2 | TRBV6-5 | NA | TGTGCCAGCAAGGGTGCAGGGGGCGACTATGGCTACACCTTC | CASKGAGGDYGYTF
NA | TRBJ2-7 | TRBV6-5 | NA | TGTGCCAGCAGTTACTCGCCTCGGGTTATGACCTACGAGCAGTACTTC | CASSYSPRVMTYEQYF
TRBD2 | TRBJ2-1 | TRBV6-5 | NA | TGTGCCAGCAGCAAAGCGGGGGGAACCTACAATGAGCAGTTCTTC | CASSKAGGTYNEQFF
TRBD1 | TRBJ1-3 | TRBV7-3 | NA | TGTGCCAGCAGCTTAACGGGGACAGGGCTAGGAAACACCATATATTTT | CASSLTGTGLGNTIYF
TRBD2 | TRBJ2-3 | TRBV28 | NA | TGTGCCAGCAGTTTACGGATAGCGGGGGTCGGGACAGATACGCAGTATTTT | CASSLRIAGVGTDTQYF
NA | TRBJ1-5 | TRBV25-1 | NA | TGTGCCAGCAGTGAATGGTGGGCGGAGGATCAGCCCCAGCATTTT | CASSEWWAEDQPQHF
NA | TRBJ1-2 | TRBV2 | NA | TGTGCCAGCCGCCGACTTGACTTATCGAACTATGGCTACACCTTC | CASRRLDLSNYGYTF
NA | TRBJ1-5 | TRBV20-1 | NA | TGCAGTGCTCGACTCGGTCAGCCCCAGCATTTT | CSARLGQPQHF
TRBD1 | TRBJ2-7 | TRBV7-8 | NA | TGTGCCAGCAGCGCCCGAGGGGGCGGCTCCTACGAGCAGTACTTC | CASSARGGGSYEQYF
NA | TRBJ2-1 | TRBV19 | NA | TGTGCCAGTAGTATTAGACGGGCCTACAATGAGCAGTTCTTC | CASSIRRAYNEQFF
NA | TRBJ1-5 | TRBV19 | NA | TGTGCCAGTACCCTGGCGAAGGGGCGCCAGCCCCAGCATTTT | CASTLAKGRQPQHF
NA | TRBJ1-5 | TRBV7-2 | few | TGTGCCAGCAGCTCCCCGGGGACTGGGTATCAGCCCCAGCATTTT | CASSSPGTGYQPQHF
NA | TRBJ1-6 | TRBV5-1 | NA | TGCGCCAGCAGCTTGGGAGGAGCTGACTCACCCCTCCACTTT | CASSLGGADSPLHF
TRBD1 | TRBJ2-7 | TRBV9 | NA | TGTGCCAGCAGCGTAGGGGACAGCCCCTACGAGCAGTACTTC | CASSVGDSPYEQYF
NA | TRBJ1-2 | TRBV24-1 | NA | TGTGCCACCAGTGACCTCTCCCTCGGTGGCTACACCTTC | CATSDLSLGGYTF
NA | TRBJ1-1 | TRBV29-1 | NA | TGCAGCGTAGGGACACACACTGAAGCTTTCTTT | CSVGTHTEAFF
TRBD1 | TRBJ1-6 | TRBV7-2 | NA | TGTGCCAGCAGACTAGAGGTGACAGGGGACTCACCCCTCCACTTT | CASRLEVTGDSPLHF
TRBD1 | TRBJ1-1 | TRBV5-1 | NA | TGCGCCAGCAGCTTGATCTACAGGGGGCCTAACACTGAAGCTTTCTTT | CASSLIYRGPNTEAFF
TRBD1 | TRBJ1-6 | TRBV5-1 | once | TGCGCCAGCAGCTTGGGGTACGGACAGGCCCTCCACTTT | CASSLGYGQALHF
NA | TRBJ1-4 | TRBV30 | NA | TGTGCCTGGAGTCATGACAGTTATGAAAAACTGTTTTTT | CAWSHDSYEKLFF
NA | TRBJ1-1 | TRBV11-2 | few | TGTGCCAGCAGCTCCGGGGTTCTGGGGAACACTGAAGCTTTCTTT | CASSSGVLGNTEAFF
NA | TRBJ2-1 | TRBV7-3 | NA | TGTGCCAGCAGCCAATTCAATGAGCAGTTCTTC | CASSQFNEQFF
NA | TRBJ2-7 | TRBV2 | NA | TGTGCCAGCAGCTGGGCCAGCACGGGAGAGCAGTACTTC | CASSWASTGEQYF
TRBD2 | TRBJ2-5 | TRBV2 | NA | TGTGCCAGCAGTGAACAACTAGCGGATGGCCAAGAGACCCAGTACTTC | CASSEQLADGQETQYF
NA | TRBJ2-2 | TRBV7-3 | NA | TGTGCCAGCAGCCCGAGCGCCCTAAACGCCGCGAACACCGGGGAGCTGTTTTTT | CASSPSALNAANTGELFF